Listed here are 29 T cell receptor beta chains from one sample, sequenced in a study of T cell changes during pregnancy in multiple sclerosis. Profiling relied on immunoSEQ multiplex PCR, and the TCRdb table lists in-frame clones only, not all of them. The table shows about 59,000 clones, with around 94% occurring only once. The sample in question was CD8+ T cells from peripheral blood mononuclear cells, obtained after pregnancy. Receptors originate from a female donor with multiple sclerosis, enrolled in a pregnancy study.

The chain has TRBV9 and TRBJ2-3, with D perhaps matching TRBD2 (6 bases). Deletions cut 0 bases from V and 2 bases from J, with 13 bases between. From germline, CDR1 is SGDLS and CDR2 YYNGEE. This CDR3 spans 16 amino acids. The CDR3 is CASSVANSGFTDTQYF. CDR3 sequence (DNA): TGTGCCAGCAGCGTAGCTAATAGCGGATTCACAGATACGCAGTATTTT. The full variable domain, its missing parts supplied by reference TRBV9 and TRBJ2-3, is DSGVTQTPKHLITATGQRVTLRCSPRSGDLSVYWYQQSLDQGLQFLIQYYNGEERAKGNILERFSAQQFPDLHSELNLSSLELGDSALYFCASSVANSGFTDTQYFGPGTRLTVL.

The chain recombines TRBV5-1 with TRBJ2-1; tentatively, D is TRBD1 (6 bases). The germline V and J ends were trimmed by 3 bases and 2 bases, with 12 bases remaining between them. Germline V gene data show CDR1 as SGHRS and CDR2 as YFSETQ. The CDR3 is 15 residues long. In DNA form, the CDR3 reads TGCGCCAGCAGCTCCGGGACAAAAACCTACAATGAGCAGTTCTTC. Translating it yields CASSSGTKTYNEQFF.

This clone was counted between two and nine times. This chain uses TRBV9 with TRBJ1-2, with D possibly TRBD1 on 6 matching bases. Deletions cut 4 bases from V and 13 bases from J, with 14 bases between. The CDR3 sequence is 11 residues long. Germline V gene lookup returns CDR1 SGDLS and CDR2 YYNGEE. The CDR3 bases are TGTGCCAGCAGCTCGCGACAGGAGAGCACCTTC. This gives the protein CASSSRQESTF.

This chain joins TRBV27 and TRBJ2-7; 10 bases agree with TRBD2. Trimming took 3 bases from V and 3 from J; bases not matched to a gene: 5. CDR1 is MNHEY, CDR2 SMNVEV, per germline (reference sequence). The CDR3 consists of 15 residues. The CDR3 bases are TGTGCCAGCAGTTTTGAGGCTAGCGGGAGCTACGAGCAGTACTTC. Amino acids: CASSFEASGSYEQYF.

V usage is TRBV10-1 and J usage is TRBJ1-1; the D is unclear. The germline V gene encodes CDR1 WNHNN and CDR2 SYGVQD (reference sequence). The CDR3 has 16 amino acids. The V and J ends lost 0 bases and 0 bases respectively, with 11 bases between them. CDR3 sequence reads: CASSESGGEMNTEAFF. The CDR3, as DNA: TGCGCCAGCAGTGAGTCTGGCGGAGAGATGAACACTGAAGCTTTCTTT.

The V gene is TRBV11-2, the J gene TRBJ2-1; 13 bases are a match to TRBD2. Trimming took 4 bases from V and 5 from J; bases not matched to a gene: 8. This CDR3 comprises 17 residues. CDR1 and CDR2 (germline): SGHAT, FQNNGV. In nucleotides, the CDR3 is TGTGCCAGCAGCTCCTACTGGACTAGCGGGAGAGACAATGAGCAGTTCTTC. Amino acid sequence: CASSSYWTSGRDNEQFF.

The chain is built from TRBV27 and TRBJ2-7; no clear D gene. The CDR3 is made up of 14 amino acids. The ends were cut back, 4 bases at V and 0 bases at J, with 10 bases in the middle. Germline lookup yields CDR1 MNHEY and CDR2 SMNVEV (reference sequence). CDR3 coding DNA: TGTGCCAGCAGTTCTCTAGAGAGCTCCTACGAGCAGTACTTC. It yields the protein CASSSLESSYEQYF.

This chain uses TRBV28 with TRBJ2-5; 8 bases map to TRBD1. V was clipped by 3 bases and J by 9 bases; unmatched bases: 6. This CDR3 region has 13 residues. Germline loops: CDR1 MDHEN, CDR2 SYDVKM. The CDR3 nucleotides read TGTGCCAGCAGTTTGACAGGGGCAGCGGCCCAGTACTTC. Protein: CASSLTGAAAQYF.

The V call is TRBV20-1, the J call TRBJ2-5; D is possibly TRBD2 (6 bases). V was cut by 5 bases and J by 5 bases, with 9 bases left in between. Looked up from germline, CDR1 is DFQATT and CDR2 is SNEGSKA (reference sequence). This CDR3 is 11 amino acids long. In nucleotides, the CDR3 is TGCAGTGCTCCTAGCGAGGAGACCCAGTACTTC. This translates into CSAPSEETQYF.

The V and J genes are TRBV19 and TRBJ1-2; D may be TRBD1 (6 bases). The CDR3 length is 15 residues. V lost 6 bases, J lost 2 bases, and 16 bases lay in between. The germline CDR1 and CDR2 sequences are LNHDA and SQIVND (reference sequence). In DNA form, the CDR3 reads TGTGCCAGTAGCTTCGGCAGGGGTAACAACTATGGCTACACCTTC. It translates to CASSFGRGNNYGYTF.

In its sample, this clone was seen once. This chain links TRBV5-1 with TRBJ2-3; 7 bases agree with TRBD2. The CDR3 is 16 amino acids. The ends lost 3 bases at V and 6 bases at J; junction bases unmatched: 13. In germline, CDR1 is SGHRS, CDR2 YFSETQ. The CDR3 bases are TGCGCCAGCAGCTGGGTAGGAGCGGGACGGGGGGATACGCAGTATTTT. As protein: CASSWVGAGRGDTQYF.

The rearrangement links TRBV19 to TRBJ2-1; D uncertain. V was cut by 3 bases and J by 0 bases, with 9 bases left in between. The CDR3 extends over 15 amino acids. Germline CDR1 LNHDA, CDR2 SQIVND (reference sequence). For the CDR3, the DNA is TGTGCCAGTAGTATGGGCTTGGGCTCCTACAATGAGCAGTTCTTC. This encodes CASSMGLGSYNEQFF.

This chain connects TRBV27 to TRBJ1-4; perhaps TRBD1 as D (6 bases). Germline lookup yields CDR1 MNHEY and CDR2 SMNVEV (reference sequence). This CDR3 contains 15 residues. V was cut by 5 bases and J by 7 bases, with 17 bases left in between. The CDR3 spells CASSQGGGLIEKLFF. The CDR3 DNA reads TGTGCCAGCAGTCAGGGCGGGGGGCTTATTGAAAAACTGTTTTTT.

This CDR3 is CASSEKTGTLGYGYTF. In DNA form, the CDR3 reads TGTGCCAGCAGTGAGAAAACAGGGACCTTAGGATATGGCTACACCTTC. This chain joins TRBV6-1 and TRBJ1-2, with D possibly being TRBD1 (6 bases). The CDR3 consists of 16 residues. Germline-derived CDR1 and CDR2 are MNHNS and SASEGT. V dropped 3 bases and J dropped 5 bases, with 19 bases sitting between them.

The chain has TRBV5-1 and TRBJ2-1; 12 bases agree with TRBD1. V gave up 4 bases and J gave up 8 bases; unmatched junction bases: 4. CDR3 length: 14 amino acids. Germline V gives CDR1 SGHRS, CDR2 YFSETQ. The CDR3 is CASSTGTGGYEQFF. The CDR3 DNA reads TGCGCCAGCAGCACCGGGACAGGGGGCTATGAGCAGTTCTTC.

The chain is built from TRBV4-3 and TRBJ2-1; possible D gene TRBD2, 5 bases. Germline lookup yields CDR1 LGHNA and CDR2 YSLEER. V was clipped by 2 bases and J by 10 bases, with 12 bases between them. The CDR3 contains 13 residues. The CDR3 DNA sequence: TGCGCCAGCAGCCAAACTCGAGGGTTCGAGCAGTTCTTC. It codes for CASSQTRGFEQFF.

The chain is built from TRBV7-6 and TRBJ1-1; D remains ambiguous. Germline V lookup: CDR1 SGHVS, CDR2 FNYEAQ. Between the trimmed V and J ends, which lost 5 bases and 1 base, there was a span of 11 bases. The CDR3 sequence is 14 residues long. The CDR3 DNA is TGTGCCAGCAGCGGCCGGGGAGCGAACACTGAAGCTTTCTTT. The encoded protein is CASSGRGANTEAFF.

Comment on this clone: This same CDR3 is encoded by further DNA sequences in the sample. The genes are TRBV5-5 and TRBJ2-7, with a possible D match to TRBD2 (5 bases). Germline CDR1 and CDR2: SGHKS and YYEKEE (reference sequence). The germline V and J ends were trimmed by 0 bases and 4 bases, with 8 bases remaining between them. CDR3 length equals 13 residues. CDR3: CASSLVTGYEQYF. The CDR3 DNA sequence: TGTGCCAGCAGCTTGGTTACGGGGTACGAGCAGTACTTC.

The J gene is TRBJ2-3, the V gene TRBV9; possibly TRBD2 for D (5 bases). The V end was cut by 0 bases, the J end by 3 bases, with 17 bases between. This CDR3 is built from 17 residues. CDR1 and CDR2 (germline): SGDLS, YYNGEE. In nucleotides, the CDR3 is TGTGCCAGCAGCGTAGGTACCCGGGGAAGCGGTACAGATACGCAGTATTTT. Its translation: CASSVGTRGSGTDTQYF. The variable domain in full, with the rest retrieved from reference TRBV9 and TRBJ2-3, is DSGVTQTPKHLITATGQRVTLRCSPRSGDLSVYWYQQSLDQGLQFLIQYYNGEERAKGNILERFSAQQFPDLHSELNLSSLELGDSALYFCASSVGTRGSGTDTQYFGPGTRLTVL.

The rearrangement links TRBV5-1 to TRBJ2-1; 11 positions agree with TRBD2. V shed 3 bases, J shed 0 bases, and the junction held 2 bases outside the gene matches. The CDR3 loop spans 16 amino acids. CDR1 is SGHRS, CDR2 YFSETQ, per germline. CDR3: CASSSGLAGSYNEQFF. DNA for the CDR3: TGCGCCAGCAGCTCCGGACTAGCGGGCTCCTACAATGAGCAGTTCTTC.

This clone has a single count. This chain joins TRBV27 and TRBJ1-1; tentatively, D is TRBD1 (5 bases). Germline assignment: CDR1 MNHEY and CDR2 SMNVEV (reference sequence). The length of the CDR3 is 14 residues. V was clipped by 5 bases and J by 4 bases, with 14 bases between them. The CDR3 is CASSPFPGSTEAFF. In DNA, the CDR3 is TGTGCCAGCAGTCCATTTCCAGGGTCCACTGAAGCTTTCTTT.

The rearrangement joins TRBV7-9 to TRBJ1-5, with TRBD1 matching over 11 bases. Trimming removed 0 bases from V and 4 bases from J; junction bases left unmatched: 2. The germline V gene has CDR1 SEHNR and CDR2 FQNEAQ (reference sequence). The CDR3 is 16 amino acids. The CDR3 DNA reads as TGTGCCAGCAGCTTAGCGGGACAGGGGGTTAATCAGCCCCAGCATTTT. Its protein is CASSLAGQGVNQPQHF.

The chain links TRBV28 to TRBJ1-1, with D unresolved. Trimming took 8 bases from V and 0 from J, leaving 10 bases between them. CDR1 is MDHEN and CDR2 is SYDVKM in the germline V gene. This CDR3 has 13 residues. CDR3 bases: TGTGCCAGCGAGGTGGGTTTGAACACTGAAGCTTTCTTT. It encodes CASEVGLNTEAFF.

The rearrangement uses TRBV6-5 and TRBJ1-1; tentative D call: TRBD1 (6 bases). V was shortened by 2 bases and J by 6 bases, with 10 bases between the two germline ends. The CDR3 sequence is 13 residues long. In germline, CDR1 is MNHEY, CDR2 SVGAGI. The CDR3 DNA reads TGTGCCAGCAGTTACGGGGGGGCTGCTGAAGCTTTCTTT. Encoded protein: CASSYGGAAEAFF.

This clone came up once. J is TRBJ2-5 and V is TRBV30; D not certain. With the DNA end fitting TRBJ2-7 better, the J assignment may be wrong. From germline, CDR1 is GTSNPN and CDR2 SVGIG (reference sequence). The CDR3 is 11 amino acids. The CDR3 coding sequence is TGTGCCTGGAGCCTTGTCTACGAGCAGTACTTC. Its translation is CAWSLVYEQYF.

The chain couples TRBV14 to TRBJ1-4; 7 bases map to TRBD1. The CDR3 has 18 amino acids. Per germline, CDR1 SGHDN and CDR2 FVKESK. Germline trimming cut 4 bases from V and 4 bases from J; bases unmatched to any gene: 15. The CDR3 nucleotides read TGTGCCAGCAGCCCACACCCTCGTCGGGACAGCCTTAATGAAAAACTGTTTTTT. Protein: CASSPHPRRDSLNEKLFF.

This chain uses TRBV5-1 with TRBJ2-3, with 8 bases fitting TRBD2. The CDR3 loop spans 18 amino acids. The germline V gene has CDR1 SGHRS and CDR2 YFSETQ. V gave up 4 bases and J gave up 5 bases; unmatched junction bases: 18. In DNA, the CDR3 is TGCGCCAGCAGCCTCACTATTAGCGGGATTGCTATGGGAGATACGCAGTATTTT. Translated: CASSLTISGIAMGDTQYF.

This chain uses TRBV19 with TRBJ2-1; 7 bases agree with TRBD2. The CDR3 length is 11 residues. V was clipped by 5 bases and J by 8 bases; unmatched bases: 0. Germline lookup yields CDR1 LNHDA and CDR2 SQIVND (reference sequence). For the CDR3, the DNA is TGTGCCAGTAGTGCGGGGGATGAGCAGTTCTTC. Protein: CASSAGDEQFF.

This clone was counted once. The J gene is TRBJ2-1, the V gene TRBV5-5, with D maybe TRBD2 (6 bases). This CDR3 has 14 residues. Trimming left V 1 base short and J 7 bases short, with 12 bases between. In germline, CDR1 is SGHKS, CDR2 YYEKEE (reference sequence). CDR3 sequence (DNA): TGTGCCAGCAGCTTGAGACTAGAGGGGAATGAGCAGTTCTTC. Translated: CASSLRLEGNEQFF.